This TCR beta chain emerged from a study of CD8+ T cells in alopecia areata. Study observations and caveats: TCR sharing was clearer in mice than between patients, perhaps partly owing to patient HLA diversity. Within the top 100, expanded CD8+ clones significantly decreased with tofacitinib, as did scalp clonality.

This sample's treatment: oral pan-JAK inhibitor, 5-10 mg twice daily. The authors sorted CD4+ and CD8+ T cells from PBMCs. Concerning this clone itself: The antigen is unknown.

The germline CDR1 and CDR2 sequences are LGHNA and YNFKEQ. Trimming removed 3 bases at V and 9 bases at J, with 15 bases between. CDR3 size: 15 residues. cDNA prepared by RNA extraction and subsequent reverse transcription served as the template for sequencing. Here immunoSEQ multiplex PCR was the method, and the copy in TCRdb shows in-frame clones only, minus some. In the table there are some 110,000 clones, approximately 52% of which are singletons. V gene TRBV4-2 combines with J gene TRBJ1-6; D remains ambiguous. This receptor was identified in a human donor with alopecia areata. The sample here was CD8+ T cells sorted from blood, taken at week 4, from a patient treated with tofacitinib. The CDR3 nucleotides are TGTGCCAGCAGCCAGGCCTGGGAAGGAGGTTCACCCCTCCACTTT. It encodes CASSQAWEGGSPLHF.